Below, 25 T cell receptor beta chains from the same sample are listed, as sequenced in a study of blood T cell repertoires in COVID-19. Data came from immunoSEQ multiplex PCR; TCRdb stores just in-frame clones and leaves some out. The sample contains 250,000 to 350,000 clones, more than 75% of which appear only once. Sequencing used peripheral blood. The receptors come from a woman aged 45-59 years with acute or convalescent COVID-19.

V is TRBV9 and J is TRBJ1-4; D not resolved. V was cut by 0 bases and J by 6 bases, with 12 bases left in between. CDR3 size: 15 residues. Germline CDR1 SGDLS, CDR2 YYNGEE. Here the CDR3 reads CASSVGGRADEKLFF. The CDR3 coding sequence is TGTGCCAGCAGCGTAGGAGGGAGGGCTGATGAAAAACTGTTTTTT. Variable domain in full (rest from reference TRBV9 and TRBJ1-4): DSGVTQTPKHLITATGQRVTLRCSPRSGDLSVYWYQQSLDQGLQFLIQYYNGEERAKGNILERFSAQQFPDLHSELNLSSLELGDSALYFCASSVGGRADEKLFFGSGTQLSVL.

The chain uses TRBV19 and TRBJ1-5; 10 positions agree with TRBD1. The CDR3 runs 15 residues. Germline CDR1 LNHDA, CDR2 SQIVND (reference sequence). Unmatched junction bases numbered 5, after V lost 7 bases and J lost 2 bases. CDR3 sequence reads: CASTDGTGGNQPQHF. The CDR3 DNA reads TGTGCCAGTACCGATGGGACAGGGGGCAATCAGCCCCAGCATTTT.

The J gene is TRBJ1-6, the V gene TRBV30, with D perhaps TRBD1 (5 bases). Germline values: CDR1 GTSNPN, CDR2 SVGIG (reference sequence). The V end lost 3 bases, the J end lost 9 bases, and 9 bases lay between the germline ends. The CDR3 is 12 residues long. DNA of the CDR3: TGTGCCTGGAGCGCGACAGTTTCACCCCTCCACTTT. Amino acid sequence: CAWSATVSPLHF.

Note on this clone: This sample includes further DNA sequences coding for the same CDR3. V usage is TRBV5-1 and J usage is TRBJ1-1; D may be TRBD1 (5 bases). With 1 base removed from V and 0 bases from J, the gap between germline ends came to 7 bases. This CDR3 is 14 amino acids long. Germline loops: CDR1 SGHRS, CDR2 YFSETQ. The CDR3 nucleotides are TGCGCCAGCAGCTTGACAGGATTGAACACTGAAGCTTTCTTT. This gives the protein CASSLTGLNTEAFF.

This clone was seen only once. The J gene is TRBJ2-4, the V gene TRBV7-8, with D possibly TRBD2 on 5 matching bases. Trimming shortened V by 7 bases and J by 0 bases, and 13 bases separated the two germline ends. This CDR3 is 15 amino acids long. Germline V gene lookup returns CDR1 SGHVS and CDR2 FQNEAQ. The DNA for the CDR3 is TGTGCCAGCAAGCCCCCCGGACTAGCCAAAAACATTCAGTACTTC. Protein sequence: CASKPPGLAKNIQYF. The entire variable domain, with the rest obtained from reference TRBV7-8 and TRBJ2-4, is as follows: GAGVSQSPRYKVAKRGQDVALRCDPISGHVSLFWYQQALGQGPEFLTYFQNEAQLDKSGLPSDRFFAERPEGSVSTLKIQRTQQEDSAVYLCASKPPGLAKNIQYFGAGTRLSVL.

This chain uses TRBV19 with TRBJ1-3, with unresolved D. Trimming cost V 4 bases and J 0 bases, with 13 bases left between them. This CDR3 spans 16 amino acids. Germline CDR1 is LNHDA and CDR2 is SQIVND (reference sequence). CDR3 DNA sequence: TGTGCCAGTAGTACGGGGAGGGCCCTCTCTGGAAACACCATATATTTT. As protein: CASSTGRALSGNTIYF.

The chain combines TRBV7-9 with TRBJ1-1; D remains unclear. In germline, CDR1 is SEHNR, CDR2 FQNEAQ (reference sequence). Trimming took 1 base from V and 1 from J, leaving 4 bases between them. The CDR3 sequence is 13 residues long. The CDR3 region is CASSLEANTEAFF. Written as DNA, the CDR3 is TGTGCCAGCAGCTTAGAAGCGAACACTGAAGCTTTCTTT.

This chain joins TRBV10-2 and TRBJ2-7, with 8 bases that match TRBD1. The CDR3 has 14 amino acids. V gave up 3 bases and J gave up 10 bases; unmatched junction bases: 11. The germline CDR1 and CDR2 sequences are WSHSY and SAAADI. The CDR3 coding sequence is TGCGCCAGCAGTGAAAAAGGCAGGGGGCCCATCCAGTACTTC. The encoded protein is CASSEKGRGPIQYF.

This chain connects TRBV28 to TRBJ1-6; TRBD1 aligns across 11 bases. CDR1 is MDHEN and CDR2 is SYDVKM in the germline V gene. The CDR3 spans 16 residues. The junction had 9 bases not matched to a gene; V was cut back by 4 bases and J by 10 bases. CDR3 sequence: CASSSPTGTGGSPLHF. CDR3 coding DNA: TGTGCCAGCAGTTCGCCCACCGGGACAGGGGGGTCACCCCTCCACTTT. Full variable domain (remainder filled in from reference TRBV28 and TRBJ1-6): DVKVTQSSRYLVKRTGEKVFLECVQDMDHENMFWYRQDPGLGLRLIYFSYDVKMKEKGDIPEGYSVSREKKERFSLILESASTNQTSMYLCASSSPTGTGGSPLHFGNGTRLTVT.

This clone was counted once. The chain carries TRBV5-1 and TRBJ2-3; TRBD1 matches 11 bases. Germline lookup yields CDR1 SGHRS and CDR2 YFSETQ. The junction had 4 bases not matched to a gene; V was cut back by 1 base and J by 3 bases. The CDR3 runs 16 residues. CDR3 DNA: TGCGCCAGCAGCTTGTGGGGACAGGGGGATACAGATACGCAGTATTTT. Protein sequence: CASSLWGQGDTDTQYF.

The V and J genes are TRBV19 and TRBJ1-5; maybe TRBD1 (6 bases). The V end lost 6 bases, the J end lost 0 bases, and 12 bases lay between the germline ends. Germline assignment: CDR1 LNHDA and CDR2 SQIVND (reference sequence). The CDR3 sequence is 15 residues long. The CDR3 bases are TGTGCCAGTAGACAGGACAGAATTAGCAATCAGCCCCAGCATTTT. It is translated as CASRQDRISNQPQHF.

The chain recombines TRBV27 with TRBJ2-5; D is uncertain. Germline loops: CDR1 MNHEY, CDR2 SMNVEV (reference sequence). The CDR3 runs to 15 residues. Trimming took off 3 bases at V and 5 bases at J, with 16 bases between the two ends. The CDR3, as DNA: TGTGCCAGCAGTTTCTCCTTCACTACCACGGAGACCCAGTACTTC. As protein: CASSFSFTTTETQYF.

This clone came up once. V is TRBV25-1 and J is TRBJ2-1; 7 positions match TRBD2. This CDR3 is 15 amino acids long. CDR1 and CDR2 from the germline V gene are MGHDK and SYGVNS. V trimming: 6 bases; J trimming: 1 base; junction bases outside the gene matches: 6. The CDR3 is CASSHRTSSYNEQFF. The CDR3 DNA reads TGTGCCAGCAGCCATCGGACTAGTTCCTACAATGAGCAGTTCTTC.

A single count supports this clone. J is TRBJ1-4 and V is TRBV28; 10 nucleotides line up with TRBD1. This CDR3 region has 16 residues. Germline V CDR1 and CDR2: MDHEN, SYDVKM. V trimming: 2 bases; J trimming: 14 bases; junction bases outside the gene matches: 14. The CDR3: CASSLPLDRGLSMLFF. For the CDR3, the DNA is TGTGCCAGCAGTTTACCCCTCGACAGGGGGCTGTCTATGCTGTTTTTT.

This chain links TRBV27 with TRBJ2-2; no clear D. Trimming cost V 3 bases and J 2 bases, with 4 bases left between them. The CDR3 is 13 residues long. Germline V lookup: CDR1 MNHEY, CDR2 SMNVEV (reference sequence). CDR3 sequence (DNA): TGTGCCAGCAGTTTGTTAAACACCGGGGAGCTGTTTTTT. This sequence encodes CASSLLNTGELFF.

CDR3: CSASWGDNEKLFF. As DNA, the CDR3 is TGCAGTGCTAGTTGGGGGGATAATGAAAAACTGTTTTTT. The chain carries TRBV20-1 and TRBJ1-4, with a weak D call TRBD1 (5 bases). CDR3 size: 13 residues. The V gene's germline CDR1 is DFQATT and CDR2 SNEGSKA (reference sequence). V dropped 3 bases and J dropped 4 bases, with 9 bases sitting between them.

The V and J genes are TRBV5-6 and TRBJ1-5, with 7 positions matching TRBD1. Trimming at V came to 4 bases and at J to 1 base, leaving 2 bases not matched to a gene. The length of the CDR3 is 14 residues. The germline V gene has CDR1 SGHDT and CDR2 YYEEEE. CDR3 in DNA: TGTGCCAGCAGCGCACAGGGGAGCAATCAGCCCCAGCATTTT. It encodes CASSAQGSNQPQHF.

This clone was found a few times. The rearrangement joins TRBV5-4 to TRBJ1-4, with D perhaps TRBD1 (5 bases). The V and J ends lost 4 bases and 6 bases respectively, with 13 bases between them. CDR1 is SGHNT and CDR2 is YYREEE in the germline V gene (reference sequence). The CDR3 is 14 amino acids. The CDR3 sequence is CASSTRQHHEKLFF. CDR3 bases: TGTGCCAGCAGCACCAGACAGCACCATGAAAAACTGTTTTTT.

The V gene is TRBV20-1, the J gene TRBJ2-7, with 11 bases fitting TRBD2. After removal of 3 bases from V and 3 bases from J, the junction contained 1 base not matched to a gene. CDR1 DFQATT and CDR2 SNEGSKA come from the germline V gene (reference sequence). The CDR3 consists of 13 residues. CDR3: CSASTSGSYEQYF. The CDR3 bases are TGCAGTGCTAGTACTAGCGGGAGCTACGAGCAGTACTTC.

The genes are TRBV19 and TRBJ2-3; 8 bases map to TRBD1. CDR1 and CDR2 from the germline V gene are LNHDA and SQIVND (reference sequence). The trim removed 4 bases at V and 7 bases at J, leaving 7 bases unmatched. This CDR3 comprises 14 residues. The CDR3 DNA reads TGTGCCAGTAGTAACTTCGGGACAGGCCATACGCAGTATTTT. Translated: CASSNFGTGHTQYF.

This chain uses TRBV10-3 with TRBJ2-7; D call uncertain. Germline V gene data show CDR1 as ENHRY and CDR2 as SYGVKD. The CDR3 loop spans 13 amino acids. Between the trimmed V and J ends, which lost 0 bases and 3 bases, there was a span of 6 bases. This CDR3 is CAISESRDYEQYF. The CDR3 bases are TGTGCCATCAGTGAGTCTAGAGACTACGAGCAGTACTTC.

This clone was found a few times. The CDR3 sequence: CASSPQAAGNTNYGYTF. The DNA of the CDR3 is TGTGCCAGCTCACCTCAGGCGGCAGGGAATACTAACTATGGCTACACCTTC. V and J are TRBV18 and TRBJ1-2, with D perhaps TRBD1 (5 bases). Trimming took off 3 bases at V and 0 bases at J, with 17 bases between the two ends. The CDR3 has 17 amino acids. CDR1 and CDR2 (germline): KGHSH, LQKENI.

The chain links TRBV15 to TRBJ2-3; D remains ambiguous. CDR1 is LNHNV, CDR2 YYDKDF, per germline (reference sequence). V lost 1 base, J lost 6 bases, and 5 bases lay in between. The CDR3 has 12 amino acids. The CDR3: CATSRVGDTQYF. The CDR3 bases are TGTGCCACCAGCAGAGTCGGGGATACGCAGTATTTT.

This clone was detected ten times or more. This chain uses TRBV6-5 with TRBJ2-5; 8 nucleotides match TRBD2. The length of the CDR3 is 14 residues. CDR1 is MNHEY and CDR2 is SVGAGI in the germline V gene. J was trimmed by 4 bases and V by 6 bases; bases with no gene match: 7. The CDR3 here is CASSLRGAGETQYF. DNA for the CDR3: TGTGCCAGCAGCTTGCGGGGGGCCGGAGAGACCCAGTACTTC.

The V call is TRBV10-3, the J call TRBJ2-7, with 8 bases that match TRBD2. V dropped 10 bases and J dropped 0; count of bases not matched to a gene: 2. Germline loops: CDR1 ENHRY, CDR2 SYGVKD. The CDR3 covers 12 residues. The CDR3 nucleotides read TGTGCCACCGGGACTAGCTCCTACGAGCAGTACTTC. It specifies CATGTSSYEQYF.